This T cell receptor (beta chain) was captured by sequencing in a study of blood T cell repertoires in COVID-19. The wider study: The study drew acute and convalescent COVID-19 samples from the United States, Italy and Spain.

CDR3 length: 11 amino acids. The V gene's germline CDR1 is SGHNT and CDR2 YYREEE (reference sequence). The V gene lost 6 bases and the J gene lost 2 bases, with 4 bases spanning the gap. Sequencing used immunoSEQ multiplex PCR; TCRdb keeps in-frame clones, though not all of them. The sample consists of about 210,000 clones, roughly 80% of them appearing once. Sequencing input: peripheral blood. This clonotype originated in a woman of 80 years or more with COVID-19, enrolled during active disease. The chain couples TRBV5-4 to TRBJ2-3, with unresolved D. The CDR3 sequence: CASIHTDTQYF. DNA for the CDR3: TGTGCCAGCATCCACACAGATACGCAGTATTTT. The full variable domain, its missing parts supplied by reference TRBV5-4 and TRBJ2-3, is ETGVTQSPTHLIKTRGQQVTLRCSSQSGHNTVSWYQQALGQGPQFIFQYYREEENGRGNFPPRFSGLQFPNYSSELNVNALELDDSALYLCASIHTDTQYFGPGTRLTVL.